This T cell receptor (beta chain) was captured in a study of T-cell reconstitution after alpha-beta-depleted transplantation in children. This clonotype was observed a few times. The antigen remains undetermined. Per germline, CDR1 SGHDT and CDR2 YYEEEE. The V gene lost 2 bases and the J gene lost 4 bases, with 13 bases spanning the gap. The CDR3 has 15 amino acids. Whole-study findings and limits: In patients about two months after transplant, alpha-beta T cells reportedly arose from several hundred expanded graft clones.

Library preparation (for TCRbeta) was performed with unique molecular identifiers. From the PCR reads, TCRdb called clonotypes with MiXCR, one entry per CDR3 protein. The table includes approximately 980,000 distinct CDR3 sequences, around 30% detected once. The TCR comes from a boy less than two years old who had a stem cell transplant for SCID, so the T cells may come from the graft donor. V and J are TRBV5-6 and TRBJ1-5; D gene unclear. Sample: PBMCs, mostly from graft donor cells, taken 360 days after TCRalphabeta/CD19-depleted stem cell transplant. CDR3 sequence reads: CASSLNTGVNQPQHF. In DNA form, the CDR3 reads TGTGCCAGCAGCTTAAACACCGGGGTAAATCAGCCCCAGCATTTT.